The 21 T cell receptor beta chains given below trace back to one sample, sequenced in a study of graft-versus-host responses after intestinal transplantation. Plates contained around 200,000 CFSE-labeled responder cells and around 200,000 irradiated, violet-dye-labeled stimulator cells. TCRdb's table, derived via immunoSEQ multiplex PCR, lists solely in-frame clones and lacks some. The repertoire includes 2,000 to 2,500 clones, 29% of them detected once, and about 5.2% sits in the top ten. The sequenced sample was alloreactive CD8+ T cells from a mixed lymphocyte reaction culture, obtained before transplantation. Subset reported: CFSE-low proliferating T cells sorted from approximately 6-day pre-transplant mixed lymphocyte reaction (GvH or HvG direction). The receptors derive from a human patient who was an organ donor for intestinal transplantation.

This rearrangement joins TRBV7-9 to TRBJ2-1, with D perhaps matching TRBD1 (6 bases). V was pared by 4 bases and J by 8 bases, with 24 bases between. Germline V gene data show CDR1 as SEHNR and CDR2 as FQNEAQ (reference sequence). The CDR3 length is 17 residues. In DNA form, the CDR3 reads TGTGCCAGCAGCTCCCTGCCTGGGGCAGGGGAGAGGGATGAGCAGTTCTTC. It specifies CASSSLPGAGERDEQFF. Filled out from reference TRBV7-9 and TRBJ2-1, the complete variable domain reads DTGVSQNPRHKITKRGQNVTFRCDPISEHNRLYWYRQTLGQGPEFLTYFQNEAQLEKSRLLSDRFSAERPKGSFSTLEIQRTEQGDSAMYLCASSSLPGAGERDEQFFGPGTRLTVL.

This clone is labeled as medium-sized. The chain is built from TRBV4-3 and TRBJ2-7; TRBD2 matches at 7 bases. The ends lost 4 bases at V and 3 bases at J; junction bases unmatched: 6. CDR3 length: 14 amino acids. Germline V lookup: CDR1 LGHNA, CDR2 YSLEER. The CDR3 protein is CASSPGWGGYEQYF. The DNA of the CDR3 is TGCGCCAGCAGCCCAGGATGGGGGGGCTACGAGCAGTACTTC.

This clone came up a few times. The rearrangement links TRBV4-3 to TRBJ2-3; the match to TRBD2 covers 11 bases. CDR1 and CDR2 (germline): LGHNA, YSLEER. CDR3 length: 15 amino acids. V shed 1 base and J 5 bases; nucleotides not matched to a gene: 2. CDR3 sequence: CASSQGGLAEDTQYF. CDR3 in DNA: TGCGCCAGCAGCCAAGGGGGACTAGCGGAAGATACGCAGTATTTT.

The rearrangement uses TRBV5-4 and TRBJ2-7; 8 bases fit TRBD2. V lost 4 bases, J lost 3 bases, and 3 bases stayed unmatched. Germline V gene data show CDR1 as SGHNT and CDR2 as YYREEE (reference sequence). This CDR3 is built from 13 residues. The CDR3: CASSQGTSYEQYF. For the CDR3, the DNA is TGTGCCAGCAGCCAAGGGACTAGCTACGAGCAGTACTTC.

The chain has TRBV27 and TRBJ1-1; D is possibly TRBD1 (5 bases). Germline V lookup: CDR1 MNHEY, CDR2 SMNVEV (reference sequence). CDR3 length equals 15 residues. V lost 1 base to trimming and J lost 2 bases, with 11 bases between them. CDR3 DNA sequence: TGTGCCAGCAGTTTATTTGCAGGGTCAAACACTGAAGCTTTCTTT. Translating gives CASSLFAGSNTEAFF.

The V gene is TRBV5-1, the J gene TRBJ2-3; TRBD2 is a possible D gene (6 bases). The germline V and J ends were trimmed by 4 bases and 4 bases, with 28 bases remaining between them. The CDR3 is made up of 19 amino acids. Per the germline V gene, CDR1 is SGHRS and CDR2 is YFSETQ. DNA for the CDR3: TGCGCCAGCAGCGACCGTTCGGTGCGGGGACTCCAAAGGGCAGATACGCAGTATTTT. Translating gives CASSDRSVRGLQRADTQYF.

This chain uses TRBV4-3 with TRBJ2-1; possible D gene TRBD1, 5 bases. The CDR3 length is 15 residues. Germline CDR1 and CDR2: LGHNA and YSLEER. Trimming removed 1 base at V and 6 bases at J, with 13 bases between. Here the CDR3 DNA reads TGCGCCAGCAGCCAAGGAAGGGGCCCGGGCAATGAGCAGTTCTTC. Translating gives CASSQGRGPGNEQFF.

V gene TRBV4-1 combines with J gene TRBJ2-7, with TRBD2 matching over 13 bases. Germline V gene sequence: CDR1 MGHRA, CDR2 YSYEKL. The CDR3 loop spans 15 amino acids. The trim removed 6 bases at V and 5 bases at J, leaving 7 bases unmatched. The CDR3 bases are TGCGCCAGCAGTTTCGGACTAGCGGGAGACCACGAGCAGTACTTC. This gives the protein CASSFGLAGDHEQYF.

The sample holds one count of this clone. The CDR3, as DNA: TGTGCCAGCAGAAGTCAAGGACAGGGGGGATTTGGCTACACCTTC. It yields the protein CASRSQGQGGFGYTF. This rearrangement joins TRBV7-3 to TRBJ1-2; 10 bases map to TRBD1. J lost 7 bases, V lost 6 bases, and 11 bases had no gene match. CDR1 is SGHTA and CDR2 is FQGTGA in the germline V gene. The CDR3 is made up of 15 amino acids.

The chain recombines TRBV9 with TRBJ2-7, with unresolved D. CDR1 and CDR2 from the germline V gene are SGDLS and YYNGEE. The length of the CDR3 is 14 residues. Trimming left V 0 bases short and J 1 base short, with 8 bases between. Written as DNA, the CDR3 is TGTGCCAGCAGCGTAGGACGAGGTTCCTACGAGCAGTACTTC. Translation gives CASSVGRGSYEQYF. Full variable domain (rest looked up from reference TRBV9 and TRBJ2-7): DSGVTQTPKHLITATGQRVTLRCSPRSGDLSVYWYQQSLDQGLQFLIQYYNGEERAKGNILERFSAQQFPDLHSELNLSSLELGDSALYFCASSVGRGSYEQYFGPGTRLTVT.

A remark on this clone: Germline is not matched at one junction end, which may reflect a read error. This chain uses TRBV7-7 with TRBJ2-7; TRBD2 is a possible D gene (6 bases). The CDR3 is 14 amino acids. The germline V gene has CDR1 SSHAT and CDR2 FNYEAQ (reference sequence). CDR3 DNA sequence: TGTGCTAGCAGCTTAGATCCGGGGGCCTACGAGCAGTACTTC. It encodes CASSLDPGAYEQYF.

This chain uses TRBV7-3 with TRBJ2-7, with 7 bases lining up with TRBD2. The length of the CDR3 is 15 residues. J lost 2 bases, V lost 6 bases, and 10 bases had no gene match. Germline-derived CDR1 and CDR2 are SGHTA and FQGTGA. CDR3 coding DNA: TGTGCCAGCAGGGCCCCTGGGGGACTAACCTACGAGCAGTACTTC. Amino acid sequence: CASRAPGGLTYEQYF.

This chain uses TRBV27 with TRBJ2-1; 9 nucleotides line up with TRBD1. Germline V gene sequence: CDR1 MNHEY, CDR2 SMNVEV (reference sequence). Trimming cost V 6 bases and J 6 bases; bases outside gene matches: 9. The CDR3 extends over 15 amino acids. CDR3 nucleotides: TGTGCCAGCAGATCCGGGACAGGGCCCCTCAATGAGCAGTTCTTC. Translated, it gives CASRSGTGPLNEQFF.

In this sample, this clone turned up a few times. The CDR3 sequence: CSVESEGTEAFF. The CDR3 bases are TGCAGCGTTGAGTCGGAGGGCACTGAAGCTTTCTTT. The V and J genes are TRBV29-1 and TRBJ1-1; no clear D gene. Trimming shortened V by 3 bases and J by 4 bases, and 9 bases separated the two germline ends. This CDR3 has 12 residues. In germline, CDR1 is SQVTM, CDR2 ANQGSEA.

This clone is large within its sample. The chain combines TRBV4-1 with TRBJ1-2; D remains ambiguous. The CDR3 consists of 14 residues. The germline CDR1 and CDR2 sequences are MGHRA and YSYEKL. The V and J ends lost 0 bases and 7 bases respectively, with 12 bases between them. The CDR3 protein is CASSQEQSLFGYTF. CDR3 DNA: TGCGCCAGCAGCCAAGAACAGAGCCTTTTTGGCTACACCTTC.

The rearrangement links TRBV4-1 to TRBJ2-3; no clear D. Trimming cost V 3 bases and J 6 bases, with 10 bases left between them. CDR3 length equals 13 residues. Germline values: CDR1 MGHRA, CDR2 YSYEKL. In nucleotides, the CDR3 is TGCGCCAGCAGCCAGGGCTTCTCGGATACGCAGTATTTT. It specifies CASSQGFSDTQYF.

This clone has more than one count but fewer than ten. The CDR3 sequence is CASRDGASHEQYF. CDR3 sequence (DNA): TGTGCCAGCCGCGATGGGGCGAGCCACGAGCAGTACTTC. The chain employs TRBV6-1 and TRBJ2-7; perhaps TRBD1 as D (5 bases). The CDR3 extends over 13 amino acids. The V end was cut by 8 bases, the J end by 5 bases, with 16 bases between. Looked up from germline, CDR1 is MNHNS and CDR2 is SASEGT.

The CDR3 is CASSLGTDYGYTF. The CDR3 coding sequence is TGTGCCAGCAGTTTAGGGACAGACTATGGCTACACCTTC. The chain has TRBV27 and TRBJ1-2; 7 nucleotides match TRBD1. After removal of 2 bases from V and 3 bases from J, the junction contained 0 bases not matched to a gene. This CDR3 spans 13 amino acids. Germline V gene lookup returns CDR1 MNHEY and CDR2 SMNVEV (reference sequence).

This clone was detected a few times. The chain recombines TRBV27 with TRBJ1-2, with 7 bases identical to TRBD1. CDR1 and CDR2 from the germline V gene are MNHEY and SMNVEV (reference sequence). The CDR3 sequence is 13 residues long. The V and J ends lost 1 base and 8 bases, in that order; junction bases with no gene match: 4. CDR3 amino acids: CASSLLTGVGYTF. The CDR3 DNA is TGTGCCAGCAGTTTATTAACAGGGGTCGGCTACACCTTC.

This clone showed up just a few times. V usage is TRBV19 and J usage is TRBJ1-2; 9 positions match TRBD1. This CDR3 comprises 17 residues. Germline trimming cut 5 bases from V and 2 bases from J; bases unmatched to any gene: 12. The germline V gene has CDR1 LNHDA and CDR2 SQIVND (reference sequence). Here the CDR3 reads CASSAPGQGRRNYGYTF. CDR3 nucleotides: TGTGCCAGTAGTGCCCCGGGACAGGGACGAAGGAACTATGGCTACACCTTC.

The chain combines TRBV5-1 with TRBJ2-3; D uncertain. This CDR3 comprises 13 residues. V was pared by 0 bases and J by 4 bases, with 6 bases between. The germline V gene has CDR1 SGHRS and CDR2 YFSETQ. The CDR3 loop reads CASSLASPDTQYF. In nucleotides, the CDR3 is TGCGCCAGCAGCTTGGCTTCTCCAGATACGCAGTATTTT.